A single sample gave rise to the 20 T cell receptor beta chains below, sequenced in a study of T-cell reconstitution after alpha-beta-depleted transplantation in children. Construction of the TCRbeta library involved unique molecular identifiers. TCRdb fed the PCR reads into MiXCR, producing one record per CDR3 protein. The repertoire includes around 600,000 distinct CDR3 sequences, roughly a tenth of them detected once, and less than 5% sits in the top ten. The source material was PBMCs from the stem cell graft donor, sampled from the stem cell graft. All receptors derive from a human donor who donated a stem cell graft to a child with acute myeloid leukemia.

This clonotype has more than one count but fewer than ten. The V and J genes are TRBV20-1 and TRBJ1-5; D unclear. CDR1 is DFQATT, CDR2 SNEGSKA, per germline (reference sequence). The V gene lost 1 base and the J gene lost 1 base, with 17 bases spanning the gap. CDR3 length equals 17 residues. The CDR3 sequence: CSARGLSVGGSNQPQHF. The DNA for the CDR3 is TGCAGTGCTAGAGGTTTGTCGGTGGGAGGGAGCAATCAGCCCCAGCATTTT.

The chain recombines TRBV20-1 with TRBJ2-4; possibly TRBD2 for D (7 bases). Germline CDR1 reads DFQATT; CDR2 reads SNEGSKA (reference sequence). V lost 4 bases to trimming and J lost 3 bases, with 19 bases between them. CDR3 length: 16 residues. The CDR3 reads CSATAGTPGGKNIQYF. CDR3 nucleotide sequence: TGCAGTGCTACGGCAGGGACACCGGGGGGCAAAAACATTCAGTACTTC.

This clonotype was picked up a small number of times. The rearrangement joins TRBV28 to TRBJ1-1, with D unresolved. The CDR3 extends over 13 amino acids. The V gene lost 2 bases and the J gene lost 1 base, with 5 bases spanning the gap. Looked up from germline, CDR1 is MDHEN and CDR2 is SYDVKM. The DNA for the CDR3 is TGTGCCAGCAGTTTACCCACGAACACTGAAGCTTTCTTT. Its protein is CASSLPTNTEAFF.

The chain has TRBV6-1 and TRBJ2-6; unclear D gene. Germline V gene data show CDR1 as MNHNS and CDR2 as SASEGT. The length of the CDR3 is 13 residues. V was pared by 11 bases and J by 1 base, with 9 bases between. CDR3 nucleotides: TGTGCCGAAAAGGAGTCTGGGGCCAACGTCCTGACTTTC. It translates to CAEKESGANVLTF.

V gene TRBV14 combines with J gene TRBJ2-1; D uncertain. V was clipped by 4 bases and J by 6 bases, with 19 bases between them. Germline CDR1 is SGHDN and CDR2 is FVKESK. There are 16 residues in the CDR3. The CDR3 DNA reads TGTGCCAGCAGCCTGAACTCCAGTCCGGGCTCCAATGAGCAGTTCTTC. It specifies CASSLNSSPGSNEQFF. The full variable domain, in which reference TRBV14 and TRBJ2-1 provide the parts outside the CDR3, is EAGVTQFPSHSVIEKGQTVTLRCDPISGHDNLYWYRRVMGKEIKFLLHFVKESKQDESGMPNNRFLAERTGGTYSTLKVQPAELEDSGVYFCASSLNSSPGSNEQFFGPGTRLTVL.

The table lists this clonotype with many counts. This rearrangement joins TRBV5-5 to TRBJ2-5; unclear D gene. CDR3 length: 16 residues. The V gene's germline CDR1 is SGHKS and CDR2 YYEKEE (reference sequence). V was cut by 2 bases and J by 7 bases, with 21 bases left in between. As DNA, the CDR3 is TGTGCCAGCAGCTTTACCTGGGATCTCCAAGTGGGGACCCAGTACTTC. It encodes CASSFTWDLQVGTQYF.

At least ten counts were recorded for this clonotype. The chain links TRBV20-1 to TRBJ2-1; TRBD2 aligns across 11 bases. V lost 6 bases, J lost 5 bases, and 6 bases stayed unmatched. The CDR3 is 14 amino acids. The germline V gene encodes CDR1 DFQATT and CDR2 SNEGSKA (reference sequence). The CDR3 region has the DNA TGCAGTGCCACCACTAGCGGGAGTCACAATGAGCAGTTCTTC. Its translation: CSATTSGSHNEQFF.

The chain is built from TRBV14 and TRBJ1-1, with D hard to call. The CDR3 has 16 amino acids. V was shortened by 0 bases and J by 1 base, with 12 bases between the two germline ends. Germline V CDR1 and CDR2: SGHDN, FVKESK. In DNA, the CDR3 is TGTGCCAGCAGCCAAGATGGGTCGAGAAGGAACACTGAAGCTTTCTTT. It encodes CASSQDGSRRNTEAFF.

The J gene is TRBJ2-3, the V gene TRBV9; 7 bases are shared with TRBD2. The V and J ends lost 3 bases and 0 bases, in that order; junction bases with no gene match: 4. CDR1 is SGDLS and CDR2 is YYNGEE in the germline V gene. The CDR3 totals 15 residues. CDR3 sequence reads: CASSGGGGSTDTQYF. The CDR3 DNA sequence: TGTGCCAGCAGCGGGGGGGGAGGGAGCACAGATACGCAGTATTTT.

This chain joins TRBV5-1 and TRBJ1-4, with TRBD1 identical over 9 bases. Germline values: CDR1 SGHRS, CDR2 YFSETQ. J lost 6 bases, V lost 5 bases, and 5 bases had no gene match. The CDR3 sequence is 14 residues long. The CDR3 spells CASSTGTGHEKLFF. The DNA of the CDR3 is TGCGCCAGCAGTACCGGGACAGGGCATGAAAAACTGTTTTTT.

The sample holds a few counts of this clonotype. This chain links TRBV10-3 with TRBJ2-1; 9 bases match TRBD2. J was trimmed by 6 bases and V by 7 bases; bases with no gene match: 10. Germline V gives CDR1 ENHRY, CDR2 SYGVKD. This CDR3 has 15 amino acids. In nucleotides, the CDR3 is TGTGCCATCACCTCCCCGCTAGCGGGGACCAATGAGCAGTTCTTC. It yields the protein CAITSPLAGTNEQFF.

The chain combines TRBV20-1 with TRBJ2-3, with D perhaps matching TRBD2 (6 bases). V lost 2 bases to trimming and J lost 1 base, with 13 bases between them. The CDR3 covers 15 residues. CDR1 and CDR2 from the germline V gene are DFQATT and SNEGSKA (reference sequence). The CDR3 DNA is TGCAGTGCTAGACCGGGAGCGAGTCGCACAGATACGCAGTATTTT. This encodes CSARPGASRTDTQYF.

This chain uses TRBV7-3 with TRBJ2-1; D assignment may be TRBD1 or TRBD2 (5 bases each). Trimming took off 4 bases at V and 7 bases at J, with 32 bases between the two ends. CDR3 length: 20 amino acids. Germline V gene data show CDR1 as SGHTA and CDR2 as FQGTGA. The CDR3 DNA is TGTGCCAGCAGCTCCCGTGCAATTCCTGAACCGGTAAAGGGACCTAATGAGCAGTTCTTC. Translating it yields CASSSRAIPEPVKGPNEQFF. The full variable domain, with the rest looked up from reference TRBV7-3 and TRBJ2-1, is GAGVSQTPSNKVTEKGKYVELRCDPISGHTALYWYRQSLGQGPEFLIYFQGTGAADDSGLPNDRFFAVRPEGSVSTLKIQRTERGDSAVYLCASSSRAIPEPVKGPNEQFFGPGTRLTVL.

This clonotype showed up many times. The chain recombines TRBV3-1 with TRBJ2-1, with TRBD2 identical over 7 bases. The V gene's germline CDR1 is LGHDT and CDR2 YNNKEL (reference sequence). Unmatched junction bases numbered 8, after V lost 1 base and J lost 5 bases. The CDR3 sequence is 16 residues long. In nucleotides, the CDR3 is TGTGCCAGCAGCCAAGGGGGCGGGAGCGCCGACAATGAGCAGTTCTTC. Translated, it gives CASSQGGGSADNEQFF.

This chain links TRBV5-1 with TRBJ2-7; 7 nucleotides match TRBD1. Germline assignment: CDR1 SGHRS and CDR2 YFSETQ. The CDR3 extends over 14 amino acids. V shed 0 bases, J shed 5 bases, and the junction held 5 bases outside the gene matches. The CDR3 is CASSLGDSRDEQYF. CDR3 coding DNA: TGCGCCAGCAGCTTGGGGGACAGTCGGGACGAGCAGTACTTC.

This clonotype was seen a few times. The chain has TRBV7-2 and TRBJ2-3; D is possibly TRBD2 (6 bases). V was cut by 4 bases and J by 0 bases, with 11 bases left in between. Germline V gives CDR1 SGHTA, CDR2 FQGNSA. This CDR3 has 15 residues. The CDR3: CASSSRLGSTDTQYF. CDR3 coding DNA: TGTGCCAGCAGCTCTAGACTAGGAAGCACAGATACGCAGTATTTT.

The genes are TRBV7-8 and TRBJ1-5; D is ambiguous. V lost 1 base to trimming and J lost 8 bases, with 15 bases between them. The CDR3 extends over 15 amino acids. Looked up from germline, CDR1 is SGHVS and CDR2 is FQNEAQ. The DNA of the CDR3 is TGTGCCAGCAGCTTAGAGTTGGGAGGGCTGGAGCCCCAGCATTTT. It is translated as CASSLELGGLEPQHF.

CDR3 in DNA: TGTGCCAGCGAGGCAGGTAGCGGGAGGGGGTCCTACGAGCAGTACTTC. Protein product: CASEAGSGRGSYEQYF. This chain joins TRBV6-1 and TRBJ2-7, with TRBD2 identical over 11 bases. After removal of 8 bases from V and 1 base from J, the junction contained 10 bases not matched to a gene. The germline V gene encodes CDR1 MNHNS and CDR2 SASEGT. CDR3 length: 16 amino acids.

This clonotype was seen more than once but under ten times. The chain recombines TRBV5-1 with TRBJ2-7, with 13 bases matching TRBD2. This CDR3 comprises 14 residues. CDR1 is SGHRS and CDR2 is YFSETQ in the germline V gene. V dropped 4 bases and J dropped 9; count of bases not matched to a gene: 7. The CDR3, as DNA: TGCGCCAGCAGCCCCGGGACTAGCGGGACGATGCAGTACTTC. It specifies CASSPGTSGTMQYF. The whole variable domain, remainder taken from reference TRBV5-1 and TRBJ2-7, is KAGVTQTPRYLIKTRGQQVTLSCSPISGHRSVSWYQQTPGQGLQFLFEYFSETQRNKGNFPGRFSGRQFSNSRSEMNVSTLELGDSALYLCASSPGTSGTMQYFGPGTRLTVT.

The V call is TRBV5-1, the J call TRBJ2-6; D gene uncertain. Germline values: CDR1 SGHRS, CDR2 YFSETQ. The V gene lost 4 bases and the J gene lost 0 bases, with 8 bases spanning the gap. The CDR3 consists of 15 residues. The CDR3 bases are TGCGCCAGCAGCAATGAGAACTCTGGGGCCAACGTCCTGACTTTC. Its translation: CASSNENSGANVLTF.